A selection of T cell receptor beta chains follows, all from one sample in a study of early T cells in non-severe SARS-CoV-2 infection. TCRdb redid the calling of the 5' RACE reads with MiXCR, one entry per CDR3 protein. The sample consists of about 36,000 distinct CDR3 sequences, 6% to 8.5% of them appearing once. The sequenced sample was whole blood, obtained at baseline. These receptors originate from an adult who was a healthcare worker with PCR-confirmed SARS-CoV-2 infection or an uninfected control (not recorded which). The CDR3 runs from the conserved cysteine through the conserved F or W. Fields, in order: CDR3 DNA, CDR3 protein, clone size, J gene, D gene, V gene. The D gene is left open where the match is weak. Not every row has a clone size; where given, it reads once, few, many or a size class.

TGTGCCAGCTCACCACCGTCAGGGTACTACACCTTC	CASSPPSGYYTF	NA	TRBJ1-2	NA	TRBV18
TGTGCCAGTAGTACCCTCTCTGGGGCCAACGTCCTGACTTTC	CASSTLSGANVLTF	few	TRBJ2-6	NA	TRBV19
TGTGCCAGCAAACAGACTAGCGGCACACACAATGAGCAGTTCTTC	CASKQTSGTHNEQFF	few	TRBJ2-1	TRBD2	TRBV2
TGCAGTGTGGGGACTAGCCAAGAGACCCAGTACTTC	CSVGTSQETQYF	NA	TRBJ2-5	TRBD2	TRBV29-1
TGTGCCAGCAGCCAGGCGGCTGGTCCGGGGGTGAATTCACCCCTCCACTTT	CASSQAAGPGVNSPLHF	NA	TRBJ1-6	NA	TRBV4-2
TGTGCCAGCAGAGAAACCGGGACAGCGATCTATGGCTACACCTTC	CASRETGTAIYGYTF	many	TRBJ1-2	TRBD1	TRBV7-2
TGCGCCAGCAGCTTATTCCTAGCGGGAGAGCAAGAGACCCAGTACTTC	CASSLFLAGEQETQYF	NA	TRBJ2-5	TRBD2	TRBV5-1
TGTGCCAGCAGCCCTGTTCCGGGACTAGCGGGAACGGAGCAGTTCTTC	CASSPVPGLAGTEQFF	NA	TRBJ2-1	TRBD2	TRBV11-2
TGTGCCACCAGTGATCCCGGACAGGGATCCATTAATCAGCCCCAGCTTTTT	CATSDPGQGSINQPQLF	few	TRBJ1-5	TRBD1	TRBV24-1
TGTGCCAGCAGCCCCTGGCGGGCCCCCTACGAGCAGTACTTC	CASSPWRAPYEQYF	many	TRBJ2-7	NA	TRBV3-1
TGTGCCAGCAGCTTCCTGACAGGAACTGAAGCTTTCTTT	CASSFLTGTEAFF	NA	TRBJ1-1	NA	TRBV5-5
TGCAGTGCTGTACCGCTCGTGATAGCGGGAGTTCCCCGCTACGAGCAGTACTTC	CSAVPLVIAGVPRYEQYF	few	TRBJ2-7	TRBD2	TRBV20-1
TGTGCCAGCAGCCAGGACGGGCTCGAAGGCTACACCTTC	CASSQDGLEGYTF	few	TRBJ1-2	NA	TRBV28
TGTGCCAGCAGCTCCGACAGGGGGCCGTACGAGCAGTACTTC	CASSSDRGPYEQYF	NA	TRBJ2-7	TRBD1	TRBV12-3/TRBV12-4
TGTGCCAGCAACCCTAGGGGCCCGGGCGACGGATTCTACAATGAGCAGTTCTTC	CASNPRGPGDGFYNEQFF	NA	TRBJ2-1	NA	TRBV7-8
TGTGCCAGCAGCTTACACCGGGACAGGGACGTAGAGACCCAGTACTTC	CASSLHRDRDVETQYF	NA	TRBJ2-5	TRBD1	TRBV11-2
TGTGCCAGCTCACCGTGGGCAGGGGAGGATGAAAAACTGTTTTTT	CASSPWAGEDEKLFF	NA	TRBJ1-4	NA	TRBV18
TGTGCCACCTCTAGGGGCGGAGGCACTGAAGCTTTCTTT	CATSRGGGTEAFF	few	TRBJ1-1	NA	TRBV24-1
TGTGCCAGCGTCCGGGACTTTAACACCGGGGAGCTGTTTTTT	CASVRDFNTGELFF	many	TRBJ2-2	NA	TRBV7-6
TGTGCCAGTAATCAGTTGGGACAACATAGCAATCAGCCCCAGCATTTT	CASNQLGQHSNQPQHF	NA	TRBJ1-5	NA	TRBV19
TGCAGTGCTAGAGATCGTAAGTCTGAAGCTTTCTTT	CSARDRKSEAFF	few	TRBJ1-1	NA	TRBV20-1
TGTGCCAGCAGCGTAGGTCCTAGCGGGAGGTACACAGATACGCAGTATTTT	CASSVGPSGRYTDTQYF	many	TRBJ2-3	TRBD2	TRBV9
TGCAGCGCAGGAGACAGGGACGAGCAGTACTTC	CSAGDRDEQYF	NA	TRBJ2-7	TRBD1	TRBV29-1
TGTGCCAGCAGTGAAGATGCGGGAGGAGGCCCCTACGAGCAGTACTTC	CASSEDAGGGPYEQYF	many	TRBJ2-7	TRBD2	TRBV6-4
TGTGCTAGTGGTTTGGGCGGGGAGACTGAGCAGTTCTTC	CASGLGGETEQFF	many	TRBJ2-1	NA	TRBV12-5
TGTGCCAGCAGCTTTATAAGACAGGGAAGTAACATTCAGTACTTC	CASSFIRQGSNIQYF	few	TRBJ2-4	TRBD1	TRBV12-3/TRBV12-4
TGCAGTGCCTCCGGGACACACGCTTACGAGCAGTACTTC	CSASGTHAYEQYF	NA	TRBJ2-7	NA	TRBV20-1
TGCGCCAGCAGCCTATCCACGTCGGAGAACACTGAAGCTTTCTTT	CASSLSTSENTEAFF	few	TRBJ1-1	NA	TRBV4-3
TGTGCCAGCAGCCAAGATCTAAACTCTGGAAACACCATATATTTT	CASSQDLNSGNTIYF	many	TRBJ1-3	NA	TRBV4-2
TGTGCCAGCTCCCGCCTACTAGCGGGAGGGTCTAGCTCCTACAATGAGCAGTTCTTC	CASSRLLAGGSSSYNEQFF	many	TRBJ2-1	TRBD2	TRBV18
TGTGCCAGCTCACCAGAGTCTAGCGGGTACGAGCAGTACTTC	CASSPESSGYEQYF	many	TRBJ2-7	TRBD2	TRBV18
TGTGCCAGCAGTCCTGGACAGGGTTTTGGGAACAATGAGCAGTTCTTC	CASSPGQGFGNNEQFF	few	TRBJ2-1	TRBD1	TRBV12-3/TRBV12-4
TGTGCCAGCGGACTAGCGGGGGAAGAGACCCAGTACTTC	CASGLAGEETQYF	NA	TRBJ2-5	TRBD2	TRBV12-3/TRBV12-4
TGTGCCAGCTCAGGAGGGACAACGTACAATGAGCAGTTCTTC	CASSGGTTYNEQFF	many	TRBJ2-1	NA	TRBV18
TGTGCCAGCAGTTTAGCGTTAGGGGGCGGCAATCAGCCCCAGCATTTT	CASSLALGGGNQPQHF	many	TRBJ1-5	TRBD1	TRBV28
TGCGCCAGCAGCCAAGATAGAGGGGCCGCCTACGAGCAGTACTTC	CASSQDRGAAYEQYF	many	TRBJ2-7	NA	TRBV4-3
TGTGCCTGTCAAACAGCCAGGAGTTCGGTCTACGAGCAGTACTTC	CACQTARSSVYEQYF	NA	TRBJ2-7	NA	TRBV30
TGCAGCGCCCTCCCGACAGGGGGCTCCTACGAGCAGTACTTC	CSALPTGGSYEQYF	NA	TRBJ2-7	TRBD1	TRBV29-1
TGTGCCAGCAGTTTATCCACAGGGGGCGCAAATAATTCACCCCTCCACTTT	CASSLSTGGANNSPLHF	few	TRBJ1-6	TRBD1	TRBV27
TGTGCCAGCAGCGTAGGAGGGGGTAACTATGGCTACACCTTC	CASSVGGGNYGYTF	many	TRBJ1-2	NA	TRBV9